Below, one TCR beta chain is given with its context. The sample belongs to a study of blood T cell repertoires in COVID-19. CDR1 and CDR2 (germline): LGHNA, YNFKEQ. J gave up 3 bases and V 4 bases, and 5 bases lay outside the gene matches. CDR3 size: 15 residues. Sequenced by immunoSEQ multiplex PCR; TCRdb stores in-frame clones only, minus some. The sample lists about 110,000 clones, about 79% occurring once. The material sequenced was peripheral blood. The rearrangement joins TRBV4-2 to TRBJ1-5; 8 bases agree with TRBD1. This TCR came from a man at least 80 years old with COVID-19, enrolled during active disease. The CDR3 is CASSPGTGFNQPQHF. CDR3 nucleotides: TGTGCCAGCAGCCCTGGGACAGGCTTCAATCAGCCCCAGCATTTT.